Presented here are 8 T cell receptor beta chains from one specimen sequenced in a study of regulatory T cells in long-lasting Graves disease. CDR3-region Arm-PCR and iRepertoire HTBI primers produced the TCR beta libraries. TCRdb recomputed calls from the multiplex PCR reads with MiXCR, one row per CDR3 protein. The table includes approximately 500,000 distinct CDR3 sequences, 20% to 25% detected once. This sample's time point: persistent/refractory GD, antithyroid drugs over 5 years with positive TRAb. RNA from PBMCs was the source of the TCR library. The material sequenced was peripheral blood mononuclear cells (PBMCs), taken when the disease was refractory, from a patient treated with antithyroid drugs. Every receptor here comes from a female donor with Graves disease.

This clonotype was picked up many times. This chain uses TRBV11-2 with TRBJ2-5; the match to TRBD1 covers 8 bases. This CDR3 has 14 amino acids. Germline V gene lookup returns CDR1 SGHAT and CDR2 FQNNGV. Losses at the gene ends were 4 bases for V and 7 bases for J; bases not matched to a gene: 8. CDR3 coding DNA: TGTGCCAGCAGCTCTGACAGGGGCGCTCCGACCCAGTACTTC. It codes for CASSSDRGAPTQYF. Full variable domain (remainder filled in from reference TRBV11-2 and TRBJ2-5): EAGVAQSPRYKIIEKRQSVAFWCNPISGHATLYWYQQILGQGPKLLIQFQNNGVVDDSQLPKDRFSAERLKGVDSTLKIQPAKLEDSAVYLCASSSDRGAPTQYFGPGTRLLVL.

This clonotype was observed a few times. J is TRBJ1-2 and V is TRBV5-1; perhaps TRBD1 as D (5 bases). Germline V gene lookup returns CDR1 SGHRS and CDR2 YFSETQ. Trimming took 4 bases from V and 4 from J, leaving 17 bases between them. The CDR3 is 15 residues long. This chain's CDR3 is CASSLSQGVSYGYTF. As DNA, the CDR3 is TGCGCCAGCAGCCTGAGCCAGGGAGTTAGCTATGGCTACACCTTC.

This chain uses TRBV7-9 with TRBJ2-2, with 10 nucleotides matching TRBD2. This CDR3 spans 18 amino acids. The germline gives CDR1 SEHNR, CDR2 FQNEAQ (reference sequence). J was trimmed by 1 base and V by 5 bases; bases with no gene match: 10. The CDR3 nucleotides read TGTGCCAGCAGCCCGCGGACTAGCGGACCTCTGAACACCGGGGAGCTGTTTTTT. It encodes CASSPRTSGPLNTGELFF.

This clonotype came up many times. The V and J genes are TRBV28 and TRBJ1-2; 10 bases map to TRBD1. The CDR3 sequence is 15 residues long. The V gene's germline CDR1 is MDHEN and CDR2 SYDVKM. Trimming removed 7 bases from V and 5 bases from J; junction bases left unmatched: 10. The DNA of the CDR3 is TGTGCCAGCAAACCTCCGGGACAGGGGATTTATGGCTACACCTTC. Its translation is CASKPPGQGIYGYTF.

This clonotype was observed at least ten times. Here the CDR3 DNA reads TGTGCCAGCAGCACCCCCCGACAGGGGGGGGATGGCTACACCTTC. Encoded protein: CASSTPRQGGDGYTF. The V call is TRBV28, the J call TRBJ1-2; 9 bases are shared with TRBD1. The J segment lost 6 bases and the V segment lost 6 bases, leaving 11 bases of the junction unmatched. CDR3 size: 15 residues. The germline V gene encodes CDR1 MDHEN and CDR2 SYDVKM.

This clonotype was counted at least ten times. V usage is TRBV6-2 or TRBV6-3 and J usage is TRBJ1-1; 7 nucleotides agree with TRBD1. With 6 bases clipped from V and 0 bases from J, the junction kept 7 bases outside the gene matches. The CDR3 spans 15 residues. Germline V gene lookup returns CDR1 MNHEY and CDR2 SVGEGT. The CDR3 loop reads CASSSRQGLNTEAFF. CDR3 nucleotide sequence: TGTGCCAGCAGCTCACGACAGGGATTGAACACTGAAGCTTTCTTT.

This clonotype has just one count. DNA of the CDR3: TGCAGTTGGACCGATCAAGAGACCCAGTACTTC. The encoded protein is CSWTDQETQYF. V usage is TRBV20-1 and J usage is TRBJ2-5; the D is unclear. The CDR3 loop spans 11 amino acids. V was clipped by 8 bases and J by 2 bases, with 9 bases between them. Germline assignment: CDR1 DFQATT and CDR2 SNEGSKA (reference sequence).

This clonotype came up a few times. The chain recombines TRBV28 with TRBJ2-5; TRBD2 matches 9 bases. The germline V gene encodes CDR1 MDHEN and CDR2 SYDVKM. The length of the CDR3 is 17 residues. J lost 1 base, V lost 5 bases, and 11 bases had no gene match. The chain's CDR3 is CASSVPPGLASQETQYF. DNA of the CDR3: TGTGCCAGCAGTGTACCCCCCGGACTAGCGAGCCAAGAGACCCAGTACTTC.